The present entry profiles one T cell receptor (beta chain) with its context. Antigen: not known. The sample comes from a study of T cell repertoires in cytomegalovirus infection. Study in general: Public TCR beta signature analysis indicated the presence of both CMV infection and matching HLA type.

In TCRdb, the reads were re-called with MiXCR into one record per CDR3 protein. The sample records around 260,000 distinct CDR3 sequences, approximately 9.1% being singletons. Study-level results: Identification of carriers of CMV plus the relevant HLA was performed using cumulative public TCR beta family frequency. What dominated the ex vivo response were HLA-C-restricted CMV-specific TCR beta clonotypes.

This clonotype originated in a human donor in good health (CMV status not recorded). Some clones in this sample may be carry-over from other donors' samples. Sequencing input: PBMCs.

The CDR3 is CSASQGSIQETQYF. Here the CDR3 DNA reads TGCAGTGCGTCACAGGGGTCCATCCAAGAGACCCAGTACTTC. The V and J genes are TRBV20-1 and TRBJ2-5; TRBD1 aligns across 7 bases. J lost 1 base, V lost 6 bases, and 8 bases had no gene match. This CDR3 comprises 14 residues. CDR1 DFQATT and CDR2 SNEGSKA come from the germline V gene (reference sequence).